Each of the 17 T cell receptor beta chains below was sequenced from the same sample in a study of beta chain features in type 1 diabetes. Findings and limits, study-wide: TCRB CDR3s were moderately but significantly shorter in Type 1 diabetes patients in all four CD4+ subsets.

The whole isolated RNA underwent reverse transcription, so sequencing captured expressed TCRB transcripts. Clones were read by immunoSEQ multiplex PCR, and TCRdb kept only the in-frame ones, dropping some. The sample lists 250,000 to 300,000 clones; 13% to 15% were seen once. Antigen specificity for these receptors is unknown. Sequenced: naive CD4+ T cells from blood. Receptors originate from a man under 40 with type 1 diabetes.

V is TRBV29-1 and J is TRBJ2-7; 8 nucleotides align to TRBD1. The J segment lost 5 bases and the V segment lost 6 bases, leaving 9 bases of the junction unmatched. This CDR3 contains 13 residues. CDR1 is SQVTM and CDR2 is ANQGSEA in the germline V gene. Here the CDR3 DNA reads TGCAGCGTCACGACAGGGGTTATACACGAGCAGTACTTC. It specifies CSVTTGVIHEQYF.

This clone has more than one count but fewer than ten. The J gene is TRBJ1-2, the V gene TRBV7-9, with a weak D call TRBD1 (5 bases). Germline CDR1 SEHNR, CDR2 FQNEAQ (reference sequence). The CDR3 sequence is 13 residues long. The V and J ends lost 6 bases and 2 bases respectively, with 10 bases between them. The CDR3 protein is CASSSTDNYGYTF. DNA of the CDR3: TGTGCCAGCAGTTCGACAGACAACTATGGCTACACCTTC.

This clone turned up a few times. The rearrangement uses TRBV14 and TRBJ2-3; D is perhaps TRBD1 (6 bases). The germline gives CDR1 SGHDN, CDR2 FVKESK. Trimming left V 1 base short and J 5 bases short, with 13 bases between. The length of the CDR3 is 15 residues. CDR3 nucleotides: TGTGCCAGCAGCCAAGGATATACAGGGCTAGATACGCAGTATTTT. Its protein is CASSQGYTGLDTQYF.

This clone was seen only a few times. The CDR3 here is CASQGSGGYYNEQFF. The CDR3 DNA reads as TGCGCCAGCCAAGGTAGCGGGGGGTACTACAATGAGCAGTTCTTC. The chain couples TRBV5-1 to TRBJ2-1; 10 bases are shared with TRBD2. Germline CDR1 is SGHRS and CDR2 is YFSETQ. J gave up 3 bases and V 7 bases, and 7 bases lay outside the gene matches. The CDR3 is made up of 15 amino acids. Supplemented by reference TRBV5-1 and TRBJ2-1, the full variable domain reads KAGVTQTPRYLIKTRGQQVTLSCSPISGHRSVSWYQQTPGQGLQFLFEYFSETQRNKGNFPGRFSGRQFSNSRSEMNVSTLELGDSALYLCASQGSGGYYNEQFFGPGTRLTVL.

This clone showed up just a few times. V and J are TRBV28 and TRBJ2-6, with D hard to call. The germline V gene encodes CDR1 MDHEN and CDR2 SYDVKM. V lost 5 bases and J 4 bases, leaving 15 bases between the germline ends. CDR3 length: 16 residues. This CDR3 is CASSNGQAPGANVLTF. CDR3 sequence (DNA): TGTGCCAGCAGTAACGGTCAAGCCCCGGGGGCCAACGTCCTGACTTTC.

This chain links TRBV15 with TRBJ2-5, with TRBD1 matching 9 bases. This CDR3 region has 17 residues. CDR1 and CDR2 from the germline V gene are LNHNV and YYDKDF (reference sequence). With 2 bases clipped from V and 1 base from J, the junction kept 8 bases outside the gene matches. The CDR3 here is CATSRYPGQGLQETQYF. The CDR3 DNA sequence: TGTGCCACCAGCAGATACCCGGGACAGGGCCTCCAAGAGACCCAGTACTTC. Combining the CDR3 with reference TRBV15 and TRBJ2-5 gives the whole variable domain DAMVIQNPRYQVTQFGKPVTLSCSQTLNHNVMYWYQQKSSQAPKLLFHYYDKDFNNEADTPDNFQSRRPNTSFCFLDIRSPGLGDTAMYLCATSRYPGQGLQETQYFGPGTRLLVL.

The sample holds a few counts of this clone. The chain combines TRBV28 with TRBJ2-6; possibly TRBD1 for D (6 bases). The CDR3 length is 16 residues. CDR1 MDHEN and CDR2 SYDVKM come from the germline V gene. Trimming removed 4 bases from V and 0 bases from J, with 10 bases in between. The CDR3 loop reads CASSSSGASGANVLTF. As DNA, the CDR3 is TGTGCCAGCAGTTCCTCAGGGGCCTCTGGGGCCAACGTCCTGACTTTC.

A few counts support this clone. The CDR3 region is CATLAGSSYEQYF. CDR3 in DNA: TGTGCCACCCTAGCGGGTTCTTCCTACGAGCAGTACTTC. The chain links TRBV10-3 to TRBJ2-7; 8 nucleotides line up with TRBD2. Germline CDR1 ENHRY, CDR2 SYGVKD. CDR3 length: 13 residues. V was pared by 10 bases and J by 1 base, with 6 bases of the junction left unmatched.

The table lists this clone with many counts. This chain links TRBV29-1 with TRBJ2-1; 7 bases are a match to TRBD2. Germline V lookup: CDR1 SQVTM, CDR2 ANQGSEA. With V trimmed by 5 bases and J by 6 bases, 4 bases remained unmatched. The CDR3 runs to 12 residues. The CDR3 sequence: CSVSPGGNEQFF. The CDR3 DNA follows: TGCAGCGTTTCTCCGGGAGGCAATGAGCAGTTCTTC.

The chain couples TRBV15 to TRBJ1-1, with D uncertain. The CDR3 loop spans 12 amino acids. Germline CDR1 and CDR2: LNHNV and YYDKDF (reference sequence). Trimming pared 0 bases from V and 7 bases from J, leaving 6 bases between. The CDR3 region is CATSRDRGEAFF. The CDR3 bases are TGTGCCACCAGCAGAGATCGCGGTGAAGCTTTCTTT.

The chain recombines TRBV9 with TRBJ2-2; D is ambiguous. Trimming shortened V by 0 bases and J by 3 bases, and 12 bases separated the two germline ends. CDR1 and CDR2 (germline): SGDLS, YYNGEE. CDR3 length: 16 amino acids. This CDR3 is CASSVVPGLYTGELFF. CDR3 coding DNA: TGTGCCAGCAGCGTAGTCCCCGGGTTGTACACCGGGGAGCTGTTTTTT.

V gene TRBV11-1 combines with J gene TRBJ2-3; D possibly corresponds to TRBD2 (5 bases). The CDR3 covers 11 residues. CDR1 is SGHAT and CDR2 is FQDESV in the germline V gene (reference sequence). The CDR3 reads CASGITDTQYF. DNA for the CDR3: TGTGCTTCGGGGATCACAGATACGCAGTATTTT. The full variable domain, completed using reference TRBV11-1 and TRBJ2-3, is EAEVAQSPRYKITEKSQAVAFWCDPISGHATLYWYRQILGQGPELLVQFQDESVVDDSQLPKDRFSAERLKGVDSTLKIQPAELGDSAMYLCASGITDTQYFGPGTRLTVL.

J is TRBJ2-7 and V is TRBV6-5; TRBD1 aligns across 8 bases. The trim removed 4 bases at V and 5 bases at J, leaving 4 bases unmatched. Germline V gene sequence: CDR1 MNHEY, CDR2 SVGAGI. The CDR3 is 13 amino acids. The CDR3 DNA follows: TGTGCCAGCAGTTGGACAGGGTCAAACGAGCAGTACTTC. Its translation: CASSWTGSNEQYF.

This clone appeared a few times. The sample contains more than one DNA sequence encoding this CDR3. J is TRBJ2-1 and V is TRBV28; the D is unclear. The V gene's germline CDR1 is MDHEN and CDR2 SYDVKM. The V and J ends lost 6 bases and 2 bases respectively, with 5 bases between them. The CDR3 is 12 residues long. The CDR3 here is CASSLAYNEQFF. The CDR3 nucleotides read TGTGCCAGCAGCCTTGCCTACAATGAGCAGTTCTTC.

There are a few counts of this clone. The genes are TRBV21-1 and TRBJ1-5. TRBV21-1 constitutes a pseudogene. The CDR3 consists of 16 residues. Here the CDR3 reads CASSKAEVRINQPQHF. The CDR3, as DNA: TGTGCCAGCAGCAAAGCGGAGGTGCGCATCAATCAGCCCCAGCATTTT.

The chain has TRBV11-2 and TRBJ1-4; TRBD1 matches at 8 bases. Germline loops: CDR1 SGHAT, CDR2 FQNNGV. The trim removed 5 bases at V and 8 bases at J, leaving 4 bases unmatched. The CDR3 is 13 residues long. DNA for the CDR3: TGTGCCAGCAGCGTGGACAGGGCCGAAAAACTGTTTTTT. Amino acids: CASSVDRAEKLFF.

This clone was picked up a small number of times. The chain carries TRBV10-3 and TRBJ2-7, with a tentative D call TRBD1 (6 bases). The CDR3 length is 13 residues. The V end lost 6 bases, the J end lost 3 bases, and 12 bases lay between the germline ends. Germline CDR1 is ENHRY and CDR2 is SYGVKD. As DNA, the CDR3 is TGTGCCATCAGGGGGGCGACTCACTACGAGCAGTACTTC. It is translated as CAIRGATHYEQYF.